These 10 T cell receptor beta chains came from one sample sequenced in a study of response to subunit inactivated influenza vaccine. TCRdb called the RT-PCR reads again in MiXCR, with one record for every CDR3 protein. This sample has some 520,000 distinct CDR3 sequences, with approximately 15% found just once. Here the sequenced sample was CD4+ T cells sorted from PBMCs, taken less than 30 months after vaccination. The source is a man between 50 and 69 years old who received an inactivated influenza vaccine.

This clonotype was found a few times. This chain connects TRBV18 to TRBJ2-6; 10 positions agree with TRBD1. Germline CDR1 reads KGHSH; CDR2 reads LQKENI. The trim removed 0 bases at V and 1 base at J, leaving 3 bases unmatched. The CDR3 contains 18 residues. The CDR3 is CASSPPGTGVSGANVLTF. The CDR3 bases are TGTGCCAGCTCACCACCGGGGACAGGGGTTTCTGGGGCCAACGTCCTGACTTTC.

The genes are TRBV6-2 or TRBV6-3 and TRBJ2-7; possibly TRBD1 or TRBD2 for D (5 bases each). This CDR3 comprises 15 residues. Trimming pared 6 bases from V and 2 bases from J, leaving 17 bases between. CDR1 is MNHEY, CDR2 SVGEGT, per germline. The CDR3 loop is CASRSGPTATYEQYF. The DNA for the CDR3 is TGTGCCAGCAGAAGCGGACCGACAGCGACCTACGAGCAGTACTTC.

The chain links TRBV12-3 or TRBV12-4 to TRBJ1-1, with TRBD1 identical over 7 bases. V shed 7 bases and J 5 bases; nucleotides not matched to a gene: 7. This CDR3 is built from 13 residues. CDR3 in amino acids: CASTLGTATEAFF. CDR3 sequence (DNA): TGTGCCAGCACCCTGGGGACAGCTACTGAAGCTTTCTTT.

A few counts support this clonotype. A much larger clone differs by one base, so this may be a read error. The chain is built from TRBV7-8 and TRBJ2-7; D is uncertain. Looked up from germline, CDR1 is SGHVS and CDR2 is FQNEAQ. This CDR3 is 13 amino acids long. V was trimmed by 1 base and J by 3 bases, leaving 7 bases between them. The CDR3 protein is CASSLGPYYEQYF. CDR3 DNA sequence: TGTGCCAGCAGCTTAGGACCCTACTACGAGCAGTACTTC.

This clonotype was counted only a few times. The V and J genes are TRBV11-1 and TRBJ2-2; tentative D call: TRBD1 (5 bases). V shed 3 bases and J shed 0 bases, with 20 bases lying between them. Germline-derived CDR1 and CDR2 are SGHAT and FQDESV (reference sequence). The CDR3 totals 19 residues. The CDR3 protein is CASSLRGRVPLSNTGELFF. CDR3 bases: TGTGCCAGCAGCTTGAGAGGCAGGGTGCCACTTTCGAACACCGGGGAGCTGTTTTTT. Based on the CDR3 plus reference TRBV11-1 and TRBJ2-2, the full variable domain is EAEVAQSPRYKITEKSQAVAFWCDPISGHATLYWYRQILGQGPELLVQFQDESVVDDSQLPKDRFSAERLKGVDSTLKIQPAELGDSAMYLCASSLRGRVPLSNTGELFFGEGSRLTVL.

V usage is TRBV11-2 and J usage is TRBJ2-3; D may be TRBD2 (5 bases). Germline V gene data show CDR1 as SGHAT and CDR2 as FQNNGV. The V end lost 4 bases, the J end lost 11 bases, and 22 bases lay between the germline ends. This CDR3 has 15 amino acids. CDR3 residues: CASSSGSSPQFMQYF. The CDR3 DNA follows: TGTGCCAGCAGCTCGGGGTCCAGTCCACAGTTTATGCAGTATTTT.

The V call is TRBV15, the J call TRBJ2-3; 10 bases map to TRBD2. Germline lookup yields CDR1 LNHNV and CDR2 YYDKDF (reference sequence). The ends lost 1 base at V and 0 bases at J; junction bases unmatched: 7. CDR3 length equals 18 residues. In DNA form, the CDR3 reads TGTGCCACCAGCAGAGGGGGATTTAGCGGGGGGAGCACAGATACGCAGTATTTT. Residues: CATSRGGFSGGSTDTQYF.

The chain carries TRBV28 and TRBJ2-3; D may be TRBD1 or TRBD2 (6 bases each). The V end lost 5 bases, the J end lost 0 bases, and 18 bases lay between the germline ends. Germline V lookup: CDR1 MDHEN, CDR2 SYDVKM. The CDR3 covers 17 residues. The CDR3 loop is CASSRLPGGPSTDTQYF. The CDR3 bases are TGTGCCAGCAGTCGGCTTCCTGGGGGGCCTAGCACAGATACGCAGTATTTT. Based on the CDR3 plus reference TRBV28 and TRBJ2-3, the full variable domain is DVKVTQSSRYLVKRTGEKVFLECVQDMDHENMFWYRQDPGLGLRLIYFSYDVKMKEKGDIPEGYSVSREKKERFSLILESASTNQTSMYLCASSRLPGGPSTDTQYFGPGTRLTVL.

This clonotype was observed many times. The chain recombines TRBV12-3 or TRBV12-4 with TRBJ2-5; D gene ambiguous. With 8 bases removed from V and 7 bases from J, the gap between germline ends came to 20 bases. CDR3 length: 14 amino acids. CDR3 sequence (DNA): TGTGCCAGCGGTCAAAGGGAACGTCAGATGACCCAGTACTTC. The encoded protein is CASGQRERQMTQYF.

This clonotype occurred many times. The chain couples TRBV28 to TRBJ1-5; 8 nucleotides match TRBD1. The CDR3 length is 17 residues. V lost 1 base to trimming and J lost 2 bases; unmatched junction nucleotides: 7. Germline assignment: CDR1 MDHEN and CDR2 SYDVKM. The CDR3 region has the DNA TGTGCCAGCAGTTTATTAAGGACAGGGACGGGCAATCAGCCCCAGCATTTT. This translates into CASSLLRTGTGNQPQHF.